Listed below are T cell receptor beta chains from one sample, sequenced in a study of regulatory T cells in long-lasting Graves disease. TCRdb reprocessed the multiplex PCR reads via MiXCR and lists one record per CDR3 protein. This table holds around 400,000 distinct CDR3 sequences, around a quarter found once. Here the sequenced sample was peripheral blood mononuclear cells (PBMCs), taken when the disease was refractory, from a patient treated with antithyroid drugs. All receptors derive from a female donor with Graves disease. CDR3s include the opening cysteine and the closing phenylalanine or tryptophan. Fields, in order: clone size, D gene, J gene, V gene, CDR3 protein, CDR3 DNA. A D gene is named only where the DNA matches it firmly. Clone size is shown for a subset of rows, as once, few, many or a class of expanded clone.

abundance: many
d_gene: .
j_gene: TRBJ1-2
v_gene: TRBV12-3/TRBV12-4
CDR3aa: CASSLAAWNYGYTF
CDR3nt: TGTGCCAGCAGTTTGGCAGCGTGGAACTATGGCTACACCTTC

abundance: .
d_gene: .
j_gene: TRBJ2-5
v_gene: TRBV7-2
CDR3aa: CASSLMGVGTQYF
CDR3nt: TGTGCCAGCAGCTTAATGGGTGTGGGGACCCAGTACTTC

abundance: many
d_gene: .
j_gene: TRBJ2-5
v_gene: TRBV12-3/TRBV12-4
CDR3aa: CASSDSGTETQYF
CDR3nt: TGTGCCAGCAGTGATTCCGGCACAGAGACCCAGTACTTC

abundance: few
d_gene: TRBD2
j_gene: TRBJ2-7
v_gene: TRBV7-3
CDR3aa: CASSLQATSSSEQYF
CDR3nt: TGTGCCAGCAGCTTACAGGCGACTAGCAGCAGCGAGCAGTACTTC

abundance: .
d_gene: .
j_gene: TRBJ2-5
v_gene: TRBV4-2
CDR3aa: CASSQSTSKETQYF
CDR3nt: TGTGCCAGCAGCCAATCGACTTCCAAAGAGACCCAGTACTTC

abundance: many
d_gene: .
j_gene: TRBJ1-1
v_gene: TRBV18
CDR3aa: CASLGGMNTEAFF
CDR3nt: TGTGCCAGCCTCGGGGGCATGAACACTGAAGCTTTCTTT

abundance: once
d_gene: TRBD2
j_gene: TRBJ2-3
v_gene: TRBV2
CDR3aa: CASSEVWGLAEDTDTQYF
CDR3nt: TGTGCCAGCAGTGAAGTGTGGGGACTAGCGGAGGACACAGATACGCAGTATTTT

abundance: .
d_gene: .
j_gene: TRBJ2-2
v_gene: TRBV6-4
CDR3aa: CASSDVVAGELFF
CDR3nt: TGTGCCAGCAGTGATGTAGTGGCCGGGGAGCTGTTTTTT

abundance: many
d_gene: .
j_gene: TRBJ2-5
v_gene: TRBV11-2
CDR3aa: CASSLDWELETQYF
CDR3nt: TGTGCCAGCAGCTTAGATTGGGAGCTGGAGACCCAGTACTTC

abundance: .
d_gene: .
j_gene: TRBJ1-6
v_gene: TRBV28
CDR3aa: CASSYRQYNSPLHF
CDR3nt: TGTGCCAGCAGTTATCGGCAGTATAATTCACCCCTCCACTTT

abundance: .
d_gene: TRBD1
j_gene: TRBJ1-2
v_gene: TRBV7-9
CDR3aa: CASSAGTGRAYGYTF
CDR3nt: TGTGCCAGCAGCGCAGGGACAGGGCGGGCCTATGGCTACACCTTC

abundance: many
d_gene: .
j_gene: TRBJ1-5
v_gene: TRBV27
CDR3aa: CASKTAGNNQPQHF
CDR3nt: TGTGCCAGCAAAACAGCAGGGAACAATCAGCCCCAGCATTTT

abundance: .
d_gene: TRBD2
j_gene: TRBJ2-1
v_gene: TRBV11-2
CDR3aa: CASSLDPWREEQFF
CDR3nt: TGTGCCAGCAGCTTAGACCCATGGCGGGAGGAGCAGTTCTTC

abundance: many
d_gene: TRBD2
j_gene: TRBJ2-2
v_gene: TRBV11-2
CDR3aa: CASRQGLAGNTGELFF
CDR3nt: TGTGCCAGCAGGCAAGGACTAGCGGGGAACACCGGGGAGCTGTTTTTT

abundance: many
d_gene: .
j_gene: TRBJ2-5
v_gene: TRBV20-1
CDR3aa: CSARDGAGTETQYF
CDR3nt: TGCAGTGCTAGAGATGGGGCAGGGACTGAGACCCAGTACTTC

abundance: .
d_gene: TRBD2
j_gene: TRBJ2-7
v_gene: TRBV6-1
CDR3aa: CASRSSGRPGEQYF
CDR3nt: TGTGCCAGCAGGTCTAGCGGGAGGCCAGGCGAGCAGTACTTC

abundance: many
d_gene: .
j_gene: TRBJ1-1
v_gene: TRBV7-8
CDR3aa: CASSLYDKNTEAFF
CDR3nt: TGTGCCAGCAGCTTATACGACAAGAACACTGAAGCTTTCTTT

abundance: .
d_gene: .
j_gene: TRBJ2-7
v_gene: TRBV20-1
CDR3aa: CSARFPSAAGPDEQYF
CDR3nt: TGCAGTGCTCGGTTCCCCTCAGCGGCTGGACCGGACGAGCAGTACTTC

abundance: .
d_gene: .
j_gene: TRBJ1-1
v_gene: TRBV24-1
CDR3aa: CATSDRINTEAFF
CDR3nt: TGTGCCACCAGTGACAGGATTAACACTGAAGCTTTCTTT

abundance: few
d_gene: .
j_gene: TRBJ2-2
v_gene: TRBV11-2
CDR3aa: CASSLVLAGTNTGELFF
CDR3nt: TGTGCCAGCAGCTTAGTTCTGGCGGGAACGAACACCGGGGAGCTGTTTTTT

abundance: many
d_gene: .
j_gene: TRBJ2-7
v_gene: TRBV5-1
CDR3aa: CASSLDGQSSYEQYF
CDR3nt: TGCGCCAGCAGTCTAGACGGGCAGAGCTCCTACGAGCAGTACTTC

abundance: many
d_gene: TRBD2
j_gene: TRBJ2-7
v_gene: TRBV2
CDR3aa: CASFPSRVLAGRSYEQYF
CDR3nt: TGTGCCAGCTTTCCCTCCCGGGTGCTAGCGGGCCGCTCCTACGAGCAGTACTTC

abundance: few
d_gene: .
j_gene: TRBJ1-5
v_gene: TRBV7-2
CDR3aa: CASSFGQGPRPQHF
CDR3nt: TGTGCCAGCAGCTTTGGGCAGGGCCCTCGGCCCCAGCATTTT

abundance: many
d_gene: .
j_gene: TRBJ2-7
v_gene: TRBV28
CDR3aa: CASSLPGSDEQYF
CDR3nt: TGTGCCAGCAGTTTGCCAGGGTCCGACGAGCAGTACTTC

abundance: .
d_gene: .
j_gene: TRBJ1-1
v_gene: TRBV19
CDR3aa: CASSTTGRAEAFF
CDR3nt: TGTGCCAGTAGTACAACCGGGAGAGCTGAAGCTTTCTTT

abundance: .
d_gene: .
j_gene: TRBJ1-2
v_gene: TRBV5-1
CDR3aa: CASSTEGREVGGYTF
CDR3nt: TGCGCCAGCAGCACGGAGGGCAGGGAGGTAGGAGGCTACACCTTC

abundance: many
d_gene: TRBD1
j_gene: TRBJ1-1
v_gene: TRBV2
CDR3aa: CASRGQGFEAFF
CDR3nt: TGTGCCAGCAGGGGACAGGGGTTTGAAGCTTTCTTT

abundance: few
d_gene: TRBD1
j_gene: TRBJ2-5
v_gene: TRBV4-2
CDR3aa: CASSQDSHHWDSQETQYF
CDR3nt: TGTGCCAGCAGCCAAGATTCGCACCACTGGGACAGTCAAGAGACCCAGTACTTC

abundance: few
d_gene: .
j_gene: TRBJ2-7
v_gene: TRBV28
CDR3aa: CASSQWSPRSSYEQYF
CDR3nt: TGTGCCAGCAGCCAATGGTCCCCACGGAGCTCCTACGAGCAGTACTTC